This T cell receptor (beta chain) is drawn from a study of T cells in Graves' hyperthyroidism and ophthalmopathy. Germline V gives CDR1 DFQATT, CDR2 SNEGSKA (reference sequence). CDR3 length: 14 residues. This clonotype was recorded only once. TCR beta CDR3 regions were amplified from RNA transcripts. TCR CDR3 regions were first amplified by RT-PCR with HTBI primers. TCRdb re-analysed the multiplex PCR reads in MiXCR, keeping a single row per CDR3 protein. The sample contains roughly 500,000 distinct CDR3 sequences, under 60% of which appear only once. The sequencing input was peripheral blood or thyroid tissue (not recorded which). This rearrangement joins TRBV20-1 to TRBJ2-5, with TRBD2 matching over 14 bases. The receptor's source is an adult woman with Graves' disease, either hyperthyroidism or ophthalmopathy (not recorded which). The CDR3 sequence: CSGTSGGGQETQYF. The CDR3 DNA reads as TGCAGCGGGACTAGCGGGGGAGGGCAAGAGACCCAGTACTTC.